The sequence of this T cell receptor beta chain was determined in a study of spatial heterogeneity in lung cancer. Study-level points and caveats: Expanded alpha and beta TCR counts within tumors tracked tumor mutation counts.

This clonotype was found many times. Its matching antigen is unknown. Every individual TCR cDNA molecule carried its own unique molecular identifier, which allowed correction of PCR and sequencing errors. MiXCR was run by TCRdb on the 5' RACE reads, yielding one entry per CDR3 protein. The sample has some 10,000 distinct CDR3 sequences, 5% to 6% seen once. The sample's time point: sample taken at primary tumor resection. CDR1 is MDHEN, CDR2 SYDVKM, per germline. The V segment lost 6 bases and the J segment 0 bases; nucleotides outside the gene matches: 4. This CDR3 has 14 residues. Sequencing used lung tumor tissue, obtained at surgery. The receptor comes from a male donor with early-stage non-small cell lung cancer. The chain recombines TRBV28 with TRBJ2-5; 7 nucleotides match TRBD2. CDR3 protein: CASSVGTNQETQYF. CDR3 nucleotide sequence: TGTGCCAGCAGCGTGGGGACTAACCAAGAGACCCAGTACTTC.